The 19 T cell receptor beta chains presented below share a single source sample, sequenced in a study of CD4 T cells in relation to SARS-CoV-2 and coronaviruses. These receptors are not linked to any known antigen. The protocol was immunoSEQ multiplex PCR, while the TCRdb copy is restricted to in-frame clones and leaves out a portion. The repertoire holds about 36,000 clones, roughly 82% seen once, with 20% in the top ten. Sequencing input: memory CD4+ T cells from PBMCs, cultured in vitro. These receptor sequences come from an adult with COVID-19.

This chain links TRBV19 with TRBJ2-5, with 9 nucleotides matching TRBD2. This CDR3 comprises 15 residues. Germline V gene data show CDR1 as LNHDA and CDR2 as SQIVND (reference sequence). Trimming took 2 bases from V and 3 from J; bases not matched to a gene: 4. CDR3 bases: TGTGCCAGTAGTATAAGATCTAGCGGGAAAGAGACCCAGTACTTC. This sequence encodes CASSIRSSGKETQYF.

The CDR3 DNA is TGTGCCAGCACCCGGTGGGGACAGGGGTTCAACTATGGCTACACCTTC. It yields the protein CASTRWGQGFNYGYTF. The rearrangement joins TRBV27 to TRBJ1-2, with TRBD1 matching 10 bases. In germline, CDR1 is MNHEY, CDR2 SMNVEV (reference sequence). V shed 7 bases, J shed 2 bases, and the junction held 10 bases outside the gene matches. This CDR3 spans 16 amino acids.

The chain uses TRBV7-9 and TRBJ2-5; 8 nucleotides line up with TRBD1. Germline trimming cut 5 bases from V and 1 base from J; bases unmatched to any gene: 9. The CDR3 length is 16 residues. Germline CDR1 and CDR2: SEHNR and FQNEAQ (reference sequence). The CDR3 DNA reads as TGTGCCAGCAGCCACAACAGGGGGGCGAGCCAAGAGACCCAGTACTTC. Encoded protein: CASSHNRGASQETQYF. Full variable domain (rest looked up from reference TRBV7-9 and TRBJ2-5): DTGVSQNPRHKITKRGQNVTFRCDPISEHNRLYWYRQTLGQGPEFLTYFQNEAQLEKSRLLSDRFSAERPKGSFSTLEIQRTEQGDSAMYLCASSHNRGASQETQYFGPGTRLLVL.

V gene TRBV12-3 or TRBV12-4 combines with J gene TRBJ1-2; D remains ambiguous. V dropped 3 bases and J dropped 5 bases, with 10 bases sitting between them. The CDR3 runs to 13 residues. CDR3 sequence reads: CASSFGREYGYTF. The DNA for the CDR3 is TGTGCCAGCAGTTTCGGGAGGGAGTATGGCTACACCTTC.

This clone was seen a few times. This chain connects TRBV30 to TRBJ1-1, with 11 bases that match TRBD1. The CDR3 length is 16 residues. Germline values: CDR1 GTSNPN, CDR2 SVGIG (reference sequence). Losses at the gene ends were 4 bases for V and 7 bases for J; bases not matched to a gene: 14. In DNA form, the CDR3 reads TGTGCCTGGATGAACTATGGGACAGGGGGATCTGATGAAGCTTTCTTT. It yields the protein CAWMNYGTGGSDEAFF.

V usage is TRBV27 and J usage is TRBJ1-5; D is unresolved. Germline values: CDR1 MNHEY, CDR2 SMNVEV (reference sequence). Deletions cut 10 bases from V and 0 bases from J, with 13 bases between. The CDR3 totals 14 residues. Here the CDR3 reads CANRRNGSNQPQHF. The CDR3 DNA sequence: TGTGCCAACCGGCGCAATGGTAGCAATCAGCCCCAGCATTTT.

V usage is TRBV5-1 and J usage is TRBJ1-5; tentative D call: TRBD1 (5 bases). The CDR3 sequence is 15 residues long. The germline CDR1 and CDR2 sequences are SGHRS and YFSETQ. The V gene lost 1 base and the J gene lost 6 bases, with 14 bases spanning the gap. CDR3 sequence (DNA): TGCGCCAGCAGCTTGTACTGGGGCGCGGGTCAGCCCCAGCATTTT. Residues: CASSLYWGAGQPQHF.

The chain carries TRBV2 and TRBJ1-6; D is uncertain. CDR1 is SNHLY, CDR2 FYNNEI, per germline. Trimming left V 3 bases short and J 9 bases short, with 15 bases between. The CDR3 is made up of 15 amino acids. The CDR3 loop reads CASSESQSLVSPLHF. The CDR3 DNA reads as TGTGCCAGCAGTGAGAGTCAGAGCCTGGTTTCACCCCTCCACTTT. The full variable domain, in which reference TRBV2 and TRBJ1-6 provide the parts outside the CDR3, is EPEVTQTPSHQVTQMGQEVILRCVPISNHLYFYWYRQILGQKVEFLVSFYNNEISEKSEIFDDQFSVERPDGSNFTLKIRSTKLEDSAMYFCASSESQSLVSPLHFGNGTRLTVT.

J is TRBJ2-3 and V is TRBV6-4; 13 nucleotides align to TRBD2. The CDR3 spans 17 residues. V shed 6 bases and J 4 bases; nucleotides not matched to a gene: 10. The V gene's germline CDR1 is MRHNA and CDR2 SNTAGT. CDR3 residues: CASSQTSGRALPDTQYF. CDR3 sequence (DNA): TGTGCCAGCAGCCAAACTAGCGGGAGGGCCTTGCCAGATACGCAGTATTTT.

This chain uses TRBV7-3 with TRBJ2-1; 8 nucleotides align to TRBD2. The ends lost 0 bases at V and 12 bases at J; junction bases unmatched: 7. Germline V gives CDR1 SGHTA, CDR2 FQGTGA. The CDR3 sequence is 14 residues long. The CDR3 nucleotides are TGTGCCAGCAGCTTAACAGGTGAAGGGACTAGGCAGTTCTTC. This gives the protein CASSLTGEGTRQFF.

This clone was observed a single time. V usage is TRBV3-1 (or the pseudogene TRBV3-2) and J usage is TRBJ2-3; 9 bases align to TRBD2. Germline CDR1 and CDR2: LGHDT and YNNKEL (reference sequence). CDR3 length equals 16 residues. Losses at the gene ends were 4 bases for V and 3 bases for J; bases not matched to a gene: 8. CDR3 nucleotides: TGTGCCAGCAGCCTTAGCGGGAGCGTTGCAACAGATACGCAGTATTTT. It encodes CASSLSGSVATDTQYF.

V gene TRBV11-2 combines with J gene TRBJ2-5; perhaps TRBD2 as D (6 bases). V was shortened by 0 bases and J by 5 bases, with 7 bases between the two germline ends. Germline V gene data show CDR1 as SGHAT and CDR2 as FQNNGV. This CDR3 is built from 13 residues. CDR3 protein: CASSLEGLETQYF. CDR3 sequence (DNA): TGTGCCAGCAGCTTAGAGGGACTTGAGACCCAGTACTTC.

This CDR3 is CASSLLQGAGNTIYF. Written as DNA, the CDR3 is TGTGCCAGCAGCTTATTACAGGGGGCTGGAAACACCATATATTTT. The chain carries TRBV7-9 and TRBJ1-3, with 8 bases lining up with TRBD1. The CDR3 extends over 15 amino acids. In germline, CDR1 is SEHNR, CDR2 FQNEAQ (reference sequence). After removal of 2 bases from V and 2 bases from J, the junction contained 2 bases not matched to a gene.

The chain carries TRBV3-1 (or the pseudogene TRBV3-2) and TRBJ2-1; possibly TRBD2 for D (5 bases). The CDR3 is 17 amino acids. V was pared by 0 bases and J by 6 bases, with 18 bases between. CDR1 LGHDT and CDR2 YNNKEL come from the germline V gene (reference sequence). The chain's CDR3 is CASSQDRASRAINEQFF. The CDR3 bases are TGTGCCAGCAGCCAAGATCGGGCTAGCCGAGCAATCAATGAGCAGTTCTTC.

The chain joins TRBV15 to TRBJ2-2; perhaps TRBD2 as D (5 bases). The CDR3 consists of 16 residues. The ends were cut back, 1 base at V and 4 bases at J, with 13 bases in the middle. Germline-derived CDR1 and CDR2 are LNHNV and YYDKDF (reference sequence). In DNA, the CDR3 is TGTGCCACCAGCAGAGGAACGGGAAGCCTCACCGGGGAGCTGTTTTTT. It encodes CATSRGTGSLTGELFF.

The V gene is TRBV19, the J gene TRBJ1-2, with D possibly matching TRBD1 (6 bases). Germline CDR1 LNHDA, CDR2 SQIVND (reference sequence). The CDR3 has 14 residues. Trimming left V 3 bases short and J 4 bases short, with 12 bases between. The CDR3 DNA sequence: TGTGCCAGTAGTATCCGGGGGCGTATCTATGGCTACACCTTC. Its translation: CASSIRGRIYGYTF.

The rearrangement joins TRBV25-1 to TRBJ1-6, with TRBD1 as a possible D gene (6 bases). Germline V gene sequence: CDR1 MGHDK, CDR2 SYGVNS. This CDR3 has 15 amino acids. V was pared by 5 bases and J by 7 bases, with 15 bases between. CDR3 residues: CASSLSDRGNSPLHF. The CDR3 DNA follows: TGTGCCAGCAGTTTGTCGGACAGAGGCAATTCACCCCTCCACTTT.

The V and J genes are TRBV5-1 and TRBJ1-1, with TRBD1 matching 8 bases. The J segment lost 1 base and the V segment lost 0 bases, leaving 5 bases of the junction unmatched. Germline V gene lookup returns CDR1 SGHRS and CDR2 YFSETQ. The length of the CDR3 is 16 residues. This CDR3 reads CASSLVPGTGNTEAFF. CDR3 bases: TGCGCCAGCAGCTTGGTCCCAGGGACAGGGAACACTGAAGCTTTCTTT. Full variable domain (missing parts from reference TRBV5-1 and TRBJ1-1): KAGVTQTPRYLIKTRGQQVTLSCSPISGHRSVSWYQQTPGQGLQFLFEYFSETQRNKGNFPGRFSGRQFSNSRSEMNVSTLELGDSALYLCASSLVPGTGNTEAFFGQGTRLTVV.

This chain uses TRBV6-2 or TRBV6-3 with TRBJ2-3; no definite D call. Germline values: CDR1 MNHEY, CDR2 SVGEGT. The CDR3 has 13 amino acids. V lost 2 bases and J lost 3, with 6 bases in between. The CDR3 reads CASSYLGTDTQYF. CDR3 coding DNA: TGTGCCAGCAGTTACCTAGGGACAGATACGCAGTATTTT.